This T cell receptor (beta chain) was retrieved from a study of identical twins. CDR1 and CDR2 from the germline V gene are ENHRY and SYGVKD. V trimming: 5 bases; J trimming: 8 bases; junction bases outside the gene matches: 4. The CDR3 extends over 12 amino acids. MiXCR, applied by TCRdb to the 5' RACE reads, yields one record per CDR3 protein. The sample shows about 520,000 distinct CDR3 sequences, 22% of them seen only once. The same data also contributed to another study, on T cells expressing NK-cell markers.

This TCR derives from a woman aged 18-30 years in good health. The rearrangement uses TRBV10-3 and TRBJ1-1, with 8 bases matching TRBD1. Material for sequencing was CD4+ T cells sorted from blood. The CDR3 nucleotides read TGTGCCATCAGTTCAGGGGGCTCAGAAGCTTTCTTT. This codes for CAISSGGSEAFF.